The present T cell receptor beta chain was sequenced within a study of CD8 T cells in ankylosing spondylitis. General study results and limits: Apparently characteristic of ankylosing spondylitis blood was a TCR beta motif (eight highly homologous variants).

MiXCR, applied by TCRdb to the 5' RACE reads, yields one record per CDR3 protein. This table has 400,000 or so distinct CDR3 sequences, roughly a quarter appearing once. Trimming cost V 3 bases and J 0 bases, with 7 bases left between them. This CDR3 is built from 13 residues. The V gene's germline CDR1 is SQVTM and CDR2 ANQGSEA. For this clonotype: Its antigen is not known.

Source material: blood, either unsorted or a sorted T cell fraction (not recorded which). The source is a male donor with ankylosing spondylitis. V and J are TRBV29-1 and TRBJ2-3; no reliable D call. The CDR3 sequence is CSVEESSTDTQYF. In nucleotides, the CDR3 is TGCAGCGTTGAGGAGTCTAGCACAGATACGCAGTATTTT.